The rows below give T cell receptor beta chains drawn from one sample of a study of cytomegalovirus exposure and HLA in healthy donors. The data were produced by immunoSEQ multiplex PCR, yet TCRdb's version contains in-frame clones alone and is incomplete. The sample lists under 130,000 clones, roughly 80% occurring once. Sample: PBMCs. Source of these receptors: a man in his fifties or sixties in good health and CMV-seropositive. CDR3s include the opening cysteine and the closing phenylalanine or tryptophan. A D gene is named only where the DNA matches it firmly. Some rows mark clone size as missing; the rest say once, few, many or name a class of expanded clone.

j_gene | abundance | d_gene | v_gene | CDR3aa | CDR3nt
TRBJ2-2 | - | TRBD2 | TRBV19 | CASSQTSVNTGELFF | TGTGCCAGTAGTCAGACTAGCGTGAACACCGGGGAGCTGTTTTTT
TRBJ2-4 | - | TRBD2 | TRBV18 | CASSPPGLLNVDIQYF | TGTGCCAGCTCACCTCCGGGACTACTAAATGTCGACATTCAGTACTTC
TRBJ1-6 | - | TRBD1 | TRBV6-5 | CASRGQGSSPLHF | TGTGCCAGCAGGGGACAGGGCTCTTCACCCCTCCACTTT
TRBJ2-1 | once | - | TRBV28 | CASSLFRANEQFF | TGTGCCAGCAGTTTGTTCAGGGCCAATGAGCAGTTCTTC
TRBJ2-7 | - | TRBD2 | TRBV6-4 | CASSPLGGDSSYEQYF | TGTGCCAGCAGCCCTCTGGGGGGGGATAGCTCCTACGAGCAGTACTTC
TRBJ2-2 | - | - | TRBV18 | CASSPLDPGNTGELFF | TGTGCCAGCTCACCCCTCGACCCAGGGAACACCGGGGAGCTGTTTTTT
TRBJ2-1 | - | TRBD2 | TRBV19 | CASSTSGSSYNEQFF | TGTGCCAGTAGTACTAGCGGGAGCTCCTACAATGAGCAGTTCTTC
TRBJ2-3 | - | TRBD2 | TRBV29-1 | CSAGMRRLAGFSTDTQYF | TGCAGCGCGGGAATGAGGAGACTAGCGGGTTTTAGCACAGATACGCAGTATTTT
TRBJ2-5 | - | - | TRBV7-9 | CASSRGSGSSQETQYF | TGTGCCAGCAGCCGGGGATCTGGCAGCTCGCAAGAGACCCAGTACTTC
TRBJ2-1 | once | TRBD2 | TRBV9 | CASSATGTSSYNEQFF | TGTGCCAGCAGCGCTACCGGGACTAGCTCCTACAATGAGCAGTTCTTC
TRBJ1-1 | - | TRBD1 | TRBV9 | CASSVGGTYGGRGETEAFF | TGTGCCAGCAGCGTAGGAGGAACGTACGGGGGCAGGGGGGAGACTGAAGCTTTCTTT
TRBJ1-4 | - | TRBD1 | TRBV4-1 | CASSQVATGVEKLFF | TGCGCCAGCAGCCAAGTTGCGACAGGGGTTGAAAAACTGTTTTTT
TRBJ2-7 | - | TRBD1 | TRBV28 | CATWDRANSYEQYF | TGTGCCACCTGGGACAGGGCCAACTCCTACGAGCAGTACTTC
TRBJ2-7 | - | - | TRBV5-1 | CASTLTGNSYEQYF | TGCGCCAGCACCCTAACAGGGAACTCCTACGAGCAGTACTTC
TRBJ1-2 | - | TRBD1 | TRBV4-3 | CASSHYRTGGADGYTF | TGCGCCAGCAGCCATTACAGGACAGGGGGCGCCGATGGCTACACCTTC
TRBJ2-7 | - | - | TRBV21-1 | CASVSRASPEGFHEQYF | TGTGCCAGCGTATCTCGGGCTAGTCCGGAGGGCTTCCACGAGCAGTACTTC
TRBJ2-5 | - | - | TRBV2 | CASKTAVGETQYF | TGTGCCAGCAAGACAGCCGTCGGAGAGACCCAGTACTTC
TRBJ2-3 | few | TRBD2 | TRBV4-1 | CASSQVSSGSTTQYF | TGCGCCAGCAGCCAAGTTTCTAGCGGGAGTACTACGCAGTATTTT
TRBJ2-1 | - | TRBD2 | TRBV11-2 | CASSLDGRAENEQFF | TGTGCCAGCAGCTTAGACGGGAGGGCGGAAAATGAGCAGTTCTTC
TRBJ2-7 | - | - | TRBV18 | CASSPQQGMANYEQYF | TGTGCCAGCTCACCCCAACAGGGAATGGCCAACTACGAGCAGTACTTC
TRBJ2-3 | - | - | TRBV30 | CAWSVPRGGTDTQYF | TGTGCCTGGAGTGTACCCAGGGGGGGCACAGATACGCAGTATTTT
TRBJ2-6 | - | TRBD2 | TRBV11-2 | CASSRPRGAEGANVLTF | TGTGCCAGCAGCCGGCCGCGGGGGGCGGAAGGGGCCAACGTCCTGACTTTC
TRBJ2-2 | - | - | TRBV5-4 | CASSPRRDTGELFF | TGTGCCAGCAGCCCCCGACGGGACACCGGGGAGCTGTTTTTT
TRBJ2-7 | - | TRBD2 | TRBV6-1 | CASSEAGLAGGPYEQYF | TGTGCCAGCAGTGAGGCCGGACTAGCGGGAGGGCCTTACGAGCAGTACTTC
TRBJ2-7 | - | - | TRBV7-2 | CASSLVADSGYEQYF | TGTGCCAGCAGCTTAGTAGCGGACTCAGGATACGAGCAGTACTTC
TRBJ1-1 | - | TRBD1 | TRBV7-9 | CASSLRTGGYTEAFF | TGTGCCAGCAGCTTAAGGACAGGGGGGTACACTGAAGCTTTCTTT
TRBJ1-4 | - | TRBD1 | TRBV6-1 | CASSEAGQGNEKLFF | TGTGCCAGCAGTGAGGCGGGACAGGGTAACGAAAAACTGTTTTTT
TRBJ2-3 | - | TRBD2 | TRBV19 | CASSISGSSTDTQYF | TGTGCCAGTAGCATTAGCGGGAGTAGCACAGATACGCAGTATTTT